Listed below are T cell receptor beta chains from one sample, sequenced in a study of blood T cell repertoires in COVID-19. Here immunoSEQ multiplex PCR was the method, and the copy in TCRdb shows in-frame clones only, minus some. The sample includes 150,000 to 200,000 clones, over 75% of them seen just once. The material sequenced was PBMCs or T cells enriched from blood (not recorded which). Receptor source: a man in his forties or fifties who had recovered from COVID-19. Both conserved end residues are part of each CDR3. The D gene is left open where the match is weak. Clone size, where shown, is once, few, many, or a class for clones that have expanded.

D gene	J gene	V gene	clone size	CDR3 DNA	CDR3 protein
TRBD1	TRBJ2-7	TRBV28	.	TGTGCCAGCAGTCGCGACAGGGGCTTGAGCTCCTACGAGCAGTACTTC	CASSRDRGLSSYEQYF
TRBD2	TRBJ2-3	TRBV7-6	.	TGTGCCAGCAGCTTAGGGACTAGCGGGGGACATACGCAGTATTTT	CASSLGTSGGHTQYF
TRBD1	TRBJ2-4	TRBV3-1/TRBV3-2	.	TGTGCCAGCAGCTTAGGGCCAGGGGGTAAAAACATTCAGTACTTC	CASSLGPGGKNIQYF
.	TRBJ2-1	TRBV29-1	.	TGCAGCGTGGGGAGGGGGGGCAATGAGCAGTTCTTC	CSVGRGGNEQFF
.	TRBJ2-1	TRBV2	few	TGTGCCAGCAGAACGGAGGGCCTAAAATACAATGAGCAGTTCTTC	CASRTEGLKYNEQFF
.	TRBJ2-7	TRBV7-8	.	TGTGCCAGCAGCCCCCACAGGGACTCCTACGAGCAGTACTTC	CASSPHRDSYEQYF
TRBD1	TRBJ1-4	TRBV14	.	TGTGCCAGCAGCTCCCGGACAGGAAGGCGTGAAAAACTGTTTTTT	CASSSRTGRREKLFF
.	TRBJ1-6	TRBV25-1	.	TGTGCCAGCAGTGAATTAGTACGTTCACCCCTCCACTTT	CASSELVRSPLHF
TRBD2	TRBJ2-1	TRBV5-1	.	TGCGCCAGCGGCTCCCGGGCTAGCGGTTACAATGAGCAGTTCTTC	CASGSRASGYNEQFF
TRBD2	TRBJ2-1	TRBV11-2	.	TGTGCCAGCAGCATGAGGACTAGCGGGAATGAGCAGTTCTTC	CASSMRTSGNEQFF
TRBD1	TRBJ2-2	TRBV9	.	TGTGCCAGCAGCGTAGGGGCAGGGGGCCTCGGGGAGCTGTTTTTT	CASSVGAGGLGELFF
TRBD1	TRBJ1-6	TRBV19	few	TGTGCCAGTAGGTATACCCTCCGGGACAGGGGAAGGTCCTATAATTCACCCCTCCACTTT	CASRYTLRDRGRSYNSPLHF
.	TRBJ2-7	TRBV11-3	.	TGTGCCAGCAGCTTTGGGACTGGCTACGAGCAGTACTTC	CASSFGTGYEQYF
.	TRBJ1-1	TRBV28	.	TGTGCCAGCATTATGAACACTGAAGCTTTCTTT	CASIMNTEAFF
.	TRBJ1-5	TRBV7-2	few	TGTGCCAGCAGCTTATTTCGTGTCGATCAGCCCCAGCATTTT	CASSLFRVDQPQHF
.	TRBJ1-3	TRBV5-6	.	TGTGCCAGCAGCTTGGAGAAGCGGAGGGACTCCGGAAACACCATATATTTT	CASSLEKRRDSGNTIYF
TRBD2	TRBJ2-3	TRBV5-1	.	TGCGCCAGCAGACTCCGGGGGGGTTCTGGAGATACGCAGTATTTT	CASRLRGGSGDTQYF
.	TRBJ2-1	TRBV15	.	TGTGCCACCAGCCCGCCCGTCCGCCAGAATGAGCAGTTCTTC	CATSPPVRQNEQFF
TRBD1	TRBJ1-3	TRBV2	.	TGTGCCAGCAGTAACACCGGGACAGCCTCTGGAAACACCATATATTTT	CASSNTGTASGNTIYF
.	TRBJ2-7	TRBV7-2	few	TGTGCCAGCACCCTCTCTATCTACGAGCAGTACTTC	CASTLSIYEQYF
TRBD2	TRBJ2-3	TRBV6-5	.	TGTGCCAGCATGATAGCGGGGGGGTCCACAGATACGCAGTATTTT	CASMIAGGSTDTQYF
.	TRBJ2-7	TRBV2	.	TGTGCCAGCAGTAATGAAGTTGGAGCCGGGGAGAGCTCCTACGAGCAGTACTTC	CASSNEVGAGESSYEQYF
.	TRBJ1-1	TRBV29-1	.	TGCAGCGTTGGAACAGGGATGGATGGCACTGAAGCTTTCTTT	CSVGTGMDGTEAFF
.	TRBJ2-3	TRBV5-1	.	TGCGCCAGCAGCTTGGCGGCGGGTACCCGCACAGATACGCAGTATTTT	CASSLAAGTRTDTQYF
.	TRBJ1-5	TRBV28	.	TGTGCCAGCAGCCAGGGATTAGTTAGCAATCAGCCCCAGCATTTT	CASSQGLVSNQPQHF
TRBD2	TRBJ2-3	TRBV10-2	.	TGCGCCAGCACTCCGGGGGGTGCTCCAGGTACGCAGTATTTT	CASTPGGAPGTQYF
TRBD1	TRBJ2-7	TRBV28	.	TGTGCCAGCACCCCGGGGGACAGGAGCTCCTACGAGCAGTACTTC	CASTPGDRSSYEQYF
.	TRBJ2-2	TRBV2	.	TGTGCCAGCAGGGCTACCGGGGAGCTGTTTTTT	CASRATGELFF
TRBD1	TRBJ2-7	TRBV6-5	.	TGTGCCAGCAGTTACAGGGCAGGGGGTCCTTATGAGCAGTACTTC	CASSYRAGGPYEQYF
.	TRBJ2-2	TRBV7-2	few	TGTGCCAGCAGCTTACCGGGGGTGGTGACCGGGGAGCTGTTTTTT	CASSLPGVVTGELFF
.	TRBJ1-5	TRBV3-1/TRBV3-2	.	TGTGCCAGCAGCCCCGAGGGTATTCAGCCCCAGCATTTT	CASSPEGIQPQHF
TRBD1	TRBJ1-1	TRBV28	.	TGTGCCAGCAGTTTATGGGGACAGCTAATGAACACTGAAGCTTTCTTT	CASSLWGQLMNTEAFF
TRBD1	TRBJ1-2	TRBV27	.	TGTGCCAGCAGTTCGTCCCAGGGGGCGCCTGGCTACACCTTC	CASSSSQGAPGYTF
TRBD1	TRBJ2-2	TRBV3-1/TRBV3-2	.	TGTGCCAGCAGCCTTGGGACAGACATCCTCACCGGGGAGCTGTTTTTT	CASSLGTDILTGELFF
TRBD1	TRBJ1-5	TRBV28	.	TGTGCCAGCATCGCCGGGACAGGGAATCAGCCCCAGCATTTT	CASIAGTGNQPQHF
.	TRBJ2-7	TRBV5-4	.	TGTGCCAGCAGCTTAAGGGGATCCTACGAGCAGTACTTC	CASSLRGSYEQYF
TRBD1	TRBJ1-4	TRBV24-1	.	TGTGCCACCAGTGAAAGACAGGGATCGAATGAAAAACTGTTTTTT	CATSERQGSNEKLFF
.	TRBJ1-6	TRBV7-9	.	TGTGCCAGCAGCTTAGCGGTATCGGTTGGTATGAATTCACCCCTCCACTTT	CASSLAVSVGMNSPLHF
TRBD2	TRBJ2-3	TRBV4-2	.	TGTGCCAGCAGCCAAGATTTGCTAGCGGAAACCACAGATACGCAGTATTTT	CASSQDLLAETTDTQYF
.	TRBJ2-2	TRBV5-5	few	TGTGCCAGCAGTCCCGGGGGTGGAGCCGGGGAGCTGTTTTTT	CASSPGGGAGELFF
TRBD2	TRBJ2-3	TRBV7-8	.	TGTGCCAGCAGCTTAGGCCGCCTAGCGGGAGTCGGCACAGATACGCAGTATTTT	CASSLGRLAGVGTDTQYF
.	TRBJ1-2	TRBV30	.	TGTGCCTGGAGTGTACGGTCCTCCCTTTCGTATGGCTACACCTTC	CAWSVRSSLSYGYTF
TRBD1	TRBJ1-3	TRBV29-1	.	TGCAGCGCCGTGACAGGGGAAAGAGGAAACACCATATATTTT	CSAVTGERGNTIYF
TRBD2	TRBJ2-1	TRBV6-2/TRBV6-3	.	TGTGCCAGCAGCCCAAGGGGCGGGGGGGGCAATGAGCAGTTCTTC	CASSPRGGGGNEQFF
TRBD2	TRBJ2-7	TRBV3-1/TRBV3-2	.	TGTGCCAGCAGCCGAAGACTAGCGGACTCCTACGAGCAGTACTTC	CASSRRLADSYEQYF
TRBD1	TRBJ1-6	TRBV6-5	.	TGTGCCAGCAGGAAGGACAGGGGGGATAATTCACCCCTCCACTTT	CASRKDRGDNSPLHF